This T cell receptor beta chain emerged from a study of metastatic and nonmetastatic thyroid tumors (TCRdb year 2020). Context from the whole study: Repertoires from peripheral blood and from tumor or nodule tissue samples of malignant and benign thyroid patients were compared.

At the junction V is shortened by 2 bases and J by 6 bases; bases outside the gene matches: 6. CDR1 and CDR2, per the germline V gene, are MDHEN and SYDVKM. The CDR3 spans 14 residues, from the cysteine through the phenylalanine. The kept DNA is CDR3 alone, 42 bases in frame from the first base. Before undergoing thyroid surgery, none of the patients had been given any kind of treatment. Using T-cell receptor beta sequencing, the study looked back at clinical samples from patients collected from the early 2010s to the late 2010s. General study outcomes and caveats: TCR beta diversity was reported as significantly higher in malignant tumors than in benign nodules, in both blood and tumor samples.

The library was built by means of PCR. The listed sequencing device is Illumina HiSeq 4000. High-throughput sequencing was used to profile the CDR3 region of the TCR beta-chain in every patient. In the authors' own workflow: The researchers built a classifier to tell apart papillary thyroid cancer patients with distant metastasis, based on CDR3 differences among clinicopathological groups. Repertoire diversity was assessed with the Shannon index, and tumor-blood repertoire similarity with the Morisita-Horn index. The public sequencing data were trimmed at Q25 with fastp and processed into clonotypes with MiXCR by TCRdb, which kept only in-frame beta chains. Clone size and V and J calls follow TCRdb, not the original study. Within this sample are some 40,000 clones, with approximately 16% of them counted one time only. The ten largest clones represent over 3.5% of the sample. This clone was counted between two and nine times. It has no known antigen specificity. Base qualities are not at hand, and no much larger clone is one base apart.

This TCR derives from a female donor with papillary thyroid cancer or a benign thyroid nodule (not recorded which). Some clones in this sample may be carry-over from other donors' samples. The rearrangement joined TRBV28 to TRBJ1-1, with 7 bases matching TRBD1. Sequencing input: blood. The bases read TGTGCCAGCAGTTTACCCCACACAGGGGCTGAAGCTTTCTTT. This sequence encodes CASSLPHTGAEAFF.